The 21 T cell receptor beta chains in this list originate from one sample, sequenced in a study of blood T cell repertoires in COVID-19. Method: immunoSEQ multiplex PCR; TCRdb's copy keeps in-frame clones and lacks some. The sample includes 85,000 to 130,000 clones, around 86% of them seen just once. Sample: PBMCs or T cells enriched from blood (not recorded which). The origin of the receptors is a woman aged 45-65 years who had recovered from COVID-19.

CDR3 amino acids: CASSPIAGGRYTGELFF. The CDR3 coding sequence is TGTGCCAGCAGCCCTATAGCGGGGGGACGGTACACCGGGGAGCTGTTTTTT. The chain joins TRBV7-3 to TRBJ2-2, with 10 bases aligning to TRBD2. CDR1 is SGHTA, CDR2 FQGTGA, per germline. CDR3 length equals 17 residues. J gave up 3 bases and V 5 bases, and 9 bases lay outside the gene matches. The whole variable domain, remainder taken from reference TRBV7-3 and TRBJ2-2, is GAGVSQTPSNKVTEKGKYVELRCDPISGHTALYWYRQSLGQGPEFLIYFQGTGAADDSGLPNDRFFAVRPEGSVSTLKIQRTERGDSAVYLCASSPIAGGRYTGELFFGEGSRLTVL.

V usage is TRBV28 and J usage is TRBJ1-2; D unclear. CDR1 is MDHEN and CDR2 is SYDVKM in the germline V gene. The CDR3 sequence is 13 residues long. The germline V and J ends were trimmed by 6 bases and 2 bases, with 10 bases remaining between them. CDR3 sequence: CASRQTANYGYTF. CDR3 in DNA: TGTGCCAGCAGACAGACGGCGAACTATGGCTACACCTTC.

This chain connects TRBV7-3 to TRBJ2-1, with D uncertain. Germline V gene sequence: CDR1 SGHTA, CDR2 FQGTGA. CDR3 size: 15 residues. Trimming cost V 4 bases and J 10 bases, with 20 bases left between them. The CDR3 spells CASSSYADWVGEQFF. In nucleotides, the CDR3 is TGTGCCAGCAGCTCTTATGCTGACTGGGTTGGGGAGCAGTTCTTC.

The chain employs TRBV6-5 and TRBJ2-1, with D tentatively TRBD1 (6 bases). This CDR3 contains 13 residues. Germline V gives CDR1 MNHEY, CDR2 SVGAGI. V lost 6 bases, J lost 9 bases, and 15 bases lay in between. CDR3 nucleotide sequence: TGTGCCAGCAGGCCCCAGGGGATGGGTGAGCAGTTCTTC. Amino acid sequence: CASRPQGMGEQFF.

This clone was found a few times. V usage is TRBV5-1 and J usage is TRBJ2-7; a weak D match, TRBD1 (7 bases). V lost 4 bases to trimming and J lost 4 bases, with 21 bases between them. Germline loops: CDR1 SGHRS, CDR2 YFSETQ. The CDR3 loop spans 16 amino acids. The CDR3 DNA follows: TGCGCCAGCAGCGCCCAAACGGGGGACAGCTCTTACGAGCAGTACTTC. It codes for CASSAQTGDSSYEQYF.

The V and J genes are TRBV5-4 and TRBJ1-5; D gene uncertain. Germline V CDR1 and CDR2: SGHNT, YYREEE (reference sequence). The V end was cut by 2 bases, the J end by 9 bases, with 9 bases between. The CDR3 extends over 12 amino acids. The CDR3 DNA sequence: TGTGCCAGCAGCTTATACGAGGGGCCCCAGCATTTT. It yields the protein CASSLYEGPQHF.

The chain has TRBV3-1 (or the pseudogene TRBV3-2) and TRBJ2-5; the D gene is possibly TRBD1 (6 bases). The V gene lost 6 bases and the J gene lost 4 bases, with 15 bases spanning the gap. The CDR3 runs 14 residues. Per germline, CDR1 LGHDT and CDR2 YNNKEL (reference sequence). The CDR3 region is CASRSQGSRETQYF. The CDR3 DNA is TGTGCCAGCAGGAGTCAGGGGTCCCGAGAGACCCAGTACTTC.

In its sample, this clone was seen a few times. The chain has TRBV28 and TRBJ1-2; maybe TRBD1 (6 bases). The CDR3 length is 14 residues. Germline V gene data show CDR1 as MDHEN and CDR2 as SYDVKM. V dropped 9 bases and J dropped 1 base, with 15 bases sitting between them. CDR3 residues: CARAGGRLNYGYTF. DNA of the CDR3: TGTGCCAGGGCCGGGGGGCGACTTAACTATGGCTACACCTTC.

The J gene is TRBJ1-2, the V gene TRBV5-1; 7 bases match TRBD1. Germline V gene lookup returns CDR1 SGHRS and CDR2 YFSETQ. Trimming at V came to 5 bases and at J to 2 bases, leaving 3 bases not matched to a gene. The CDR3 runs to 13 residues. Written as DNA, the CDR3 is TGCGCCAGCAGTGGGGACAGAAACTATGGCTACACCTTC. Protein product: CASSGDRNYGYTF.

This sequence joins TRBV6-1 and TRBJ1-6; the D is unclear. The CDR3 is made up of 15 amino acids. Germline lookup yields CDR1 MNHNS and CDR2 SASEGT. Trimming removed 0 bases at V and 4 bases at J, with 7 bases between. Here the CDR3 DNA reads TGTGCCAGCAGTGAAGCGAGAGTTTATAATTCACCCCTCCACTTT. This translates into CASSEARVYNSPLHF.

A single count supports this clone. The chain is built from TRBV19 and TRBJ2-7; 10 bases fit TRBD2. Germline V gene sequence: CDR1 LNHDA, CDR2 SQIVND (reference sequence). The CDR3 contains 13 residues. V shed 3 bases and J 5 bases; nucleotides not matched to a gene: 1. The CDR3 sequence is CASSMGLANEQYF. The DNA of the CDR3 is TGTGCCAGTAGTATGGGACTAGCGAACGAGCAGTACTTC.

The chain carries TRBV3-1 (or the pseudogene TRBV3-2) and TRBJ2-3; 10 bases map to TRBD2. The CDR3 contains 15 residues. The ends lost 3 bases at V and 2 bases at J; junction bases unmatched: 2. The germline gives CDR1 LGHDT, CDR2 YNNKEL (reference sequence). CDR3 region: CASSHSGGATDTQYF. In DNA form, the CDR3 reads TGTGCCAGCAGCCACAGCGGGGGGGCCACAGATACGCAGTATTTT.

This chain links TRBV11-3 with TRBJ2-1, with 8 bases aligning to TRBD2. The CDR3 is 15 amino acids. V dropped 5 bases and J dropped 8; count of bases not matched to a gene: 11. Germline values: CDR1 SGHNT, CDR2 YENEEA. CDR3 in amino acids: CASSLRPAGGYEQFF. CDR3 DNA: TGTGCCAGCAGCCTAAGGCCGGCGGGGGGTTATGAGCAGTTCTTC.

V and J are TRBV28 and TRBJ2-6, with D uncertain. CDR1 and CDR2 (germline): MDHEN, SYDVKM. V lost 5 bases to trimming and J lost 1 base, with 6 bases between them. CDR3 length equals 14 residues. The CDR3 nucleotides are TGTGCCAGCAGTCCCTCGTCTGGGGCCAACGTCCTGACTTTC. Protein: CASSPSSGANVLTF.

The gene calls are TRBV7-6 and TRBJ2-7; 7 bases are shared with TRBD1. Germline-derived CDR1 and CDR2 are SGHVS and FNYEAQ. J was trimmed by 3 bases and V by 2 bases; bases with no gene match: 4. The CDR3 runs 14 residues. The CDR3 DNA reads TGTGCCAGCAGCTTAAATCCAGGGGGCTACGAGCAGTACTTC. This codes for CASSLNPGGYEQYF.

This clone was seen just once. The chain uses TRBV19 and TRBJ1-1, with D perhaps TRBD1 (6 bases). Trimming removed 10 bases at V and 6 bases at J, with 24 bases between. The CDR3 contains 15 residues. Looked up from germline, CDR1 is LNHDA and CDR2 is SQIVND (reference sequence). The CDR3 protein is CATRQESFSLPEAFF. Here the CDR3 DNA reads TGTGCCACCCGACAGGAGTCTTTTTCGTTGCCTGAAGCTTTCTTT.

This sequence joins TRBV28 and TRBJ2-7; 12 positions match TRBD2. V lost 6 bases and J lost 1; bases outside the gene matches: 7. Germline CDR1 and CDR2: MDHEN and SYDVKM. This CDR3 has 16 residues. CDR3 loop: CASSRLGTSGSYEQYF. The CDR3 nucleotides are TGTGCCAGCAGCCGACTCGGGACTAGCGGGTCCTACGAGCAGTACTTC.

The chain uses TRBV30 and TRBJ1-2, with D perhaps TRBD1 (5 bases). The CDR3 contains 15 residues. The germline gives CDR1 GTSNPN, CDR2 SVGIG (reference sequence). V was shortened by 0 bases and J by 4 bases, with 15 bases between the two germline ends. The CDR3 protein is CAWSVVRGFSYGYTF. Written as DNA, the CDR3 is TGTGCCTGGAGTGTAGTTCGGGGGTTCAGCTATGGCTACACCTTC.

This clone was counted only a few times. The chain carries TRBV6-4 and TRBJ2-3, with 9 bases fitting TRBD2. With V trimmed by 0 bases and J by 6 bases, 4 bases remained unmatched. This CDR3 is 15 amino acids long. CDR1 is MRHNA and CDR2 is SNTAGT in the germline V gene. This chain's CDR3 is CASSDSESGGDTQYF. The CDR3 DNA reads TGTGCCAGCAGTGACTCGGAAAGCGGGGGGGATACGCAGTATTTT.

This rearrangement joins TRBV10-1 to TRBJ1-1; tentatively, D is TRBD1 (5 bases). The CDR3 has 15 amino acids. CDR1 is WNHNN, CDR2 SYGVQD, per germline (reference sequence). Deletions cut 4 bases from V and 4 bases from J, with 16 bases between. The CDR3, as DNA: TGCGCCAGCAGTGGGCCCGGTCAGGGAACCACTGAAGCTTTCTTT. This translates into CASSGPGQGTTEAFF.

The chain is built from TRBV7-8 and TRBJ2-1, with TRBD2 matching 8 bases. V lost 6 bases and J lost 7; bases outside the gene matches: 11. This CDR3 comprises 15 residues. The germline V gene has CDR1 SGHVS and CDR2 FQNEAQ. CDR3 sequence reads: CASRSGPGRGNEQFF. The CDR3, as DNA: TGTGCCAGCAGGTCCGGGCCCGGGAGGGGTAATGAGCAGTTCTTC.